Each of the 21 T cell receptor beta chains below was sequenced from the same sample in a study of graft-versus-host responses after intestinal transplantation. These TCRs' antigens remain unknown. The protocol was immunoSEQ multiplex PCR, while the TCRdb copy is restricted to in-frame clones and leaves out a portion. The table has around 67,000 clones, around 82% seen once. Sequenced material: unstimulated CD4+ T cells sorted from spleen or lymph node cells, taken before transplant. All receptors derive from a human donor who was the organ donor for an intestinal transplant.

The rearrangement joins TRBV19 to TRBJ1-4, with 8 positions matching TRBD1. The V segment lost 4 bases and the J segment 3 bases; nucleotides outside the gene matches: 4. The CDR3 covers 15 residues. Germline assignment: CDR1 LNHDA and CDR2 SQIVND (reference sequence). Written as DNA, the CDR3 is TGTGCCAGTAGTACCTACAGGGGGGCTAATGAAAAACTGTTTTTT. Encoded protein: CASSTYRGANEKLFF.

The chain links TRBV14 to TRBJ1-1; D call uncertain. The germline CDR1 and CDR2 sequences are SGHDN and FVKESK. Trimming removed 1 base from V and 5 bases from J, with 5 bases in between. CDR3 length: 12 amino acids. CDR3 sequence: CASSQGRTEAFF. The CDR3, as DNA: TGTGCCAGCAGCCAAGGGAGAACTGAAGCTTTCTTT. The full variable domain, with the rest looked up from reference TRBV14 and TRBJ1-1, is EAGVTQFPSHSVIEKGQTVTLRCDPISGHDNLYWYRRVMGKEIKFLLHFVKESKQDESGMPNNRFLAERTGGTYSTLKVQPAELEDSGVYFCASSQGRTEAFFGQGTRLTVV.

The chain combines TRBV14 with TRBJ1-6; D might be TRBD1 (5 bases). The germline gives CDR1 SGHDN, CDR2 FVKESK. Trimming removed 4 bases at V and 10 bases at J, with 17 bases between. This CDR3 has 15 residues. CDR3 DNA: TGTGCCAGCAGCCCCAAATTGGGGGGTGAATCACCCCTCCACTTT. This sequence encodes CASSPKLGGESPLHF.

This clone was observed a few times. The V call is TRBV18, the J call TRBJ2-3; D might be TRBD1 (5 bases). The V end was cut by 2 bases, the J end by 0 bases, with 9 bases between. The length of the CDR3 is 15 residues. The germline CDR1 and CDR2 sequences are KGHSH and LQKENI. The CDR3 coding sequence is TGTGCCAGCTCACCAATACAGGCTAGCACAGATACGCAGTATTTT. The encoded protein is CASSPIQASTDTQYF.

A single count supports this clone. The V and J genes are TRBV29-1 and TRBJ1-1; possible D gene TRBD1, 5 bases. CDR1 and CDR2 (germline): SQVTM, ANQGSEA. The CDR3 consists of 12 residues. V was cut by 5 bases and J by 12 bases, with 19 bases left in between. CDR3 amino acids: CSVSPPGLGTFF. CDR3 DNA: TGCAGCGTTTCACCTCCGGGACTAGGAACTTTCTTT.

This chain links TRBV29-1 with TRBJ2-1, with 8 bases matching TRBD2. The V gene end was trimmed by 7 bases and the J gene end by 8 bases; junction bases not matched to a gene: 19. The CDR3 length is 16 residues. Per germline, CDR1 SQVTM and CDR2 ANQGSEA. The CDR3 here is CSARIAGPPGVHEQFF. The DNA for the CDR3 is TGCAGCGCCCGAATAGCGGGGCCACCGGGGGTCCATGAGCAGTTCTTC.

The chain uses TRBV5-4 and TRBJ1-3, with 10 bases fitting TRBD1. Germline values: CDR1 SGHNT, CDR2 YYREEE (reference sequence). V dropped 0 bases and J dropped 3; count of bases not matched to a gene: 6. The CDR3 covers 17 residues. CDR3 DNA sequence: TGTGCCAGCAGCTTGGGTCTGACAGGGGGCCATGGAAACACCATATATTTT. Its translation: CASSLGLTGGHGNTIYF. Looking up the rest from reference TRBV5-4 and TRBJ1-3 gives the full variable domain: ETGVTQSPTHLIKTRGQQVTLRCSSQSGHNTVSWYQQALGQGPQFIFQYYREEENGRGNFPPRFSGLQFPNYSSELNVNALELDDSALYLCASSLGLTGGHGNTIYFGEGSWLTVV.

The J gene is TRBJ2-1, the V gene TRBV7-3, with 7 bases identical to TRBD2. With V trimmed by 1 base and J by 0 bases, 6 bases remained unmatched. The CDR3 covers 17 residues. Germline CDR1 is SGHTA and CDR2 is FQGTGA. CDR3 nucleotides: TGTGCCAGCAGCTTAATGGGCGGGGGTTCCTCCTACAATGAGCAGTTCTTC. Residues: CASSLMGGGSSYNEQFF.

The V call is TRBV5-6, the J call TRBJ1-3; possibly TRBD1 for D (5 bases). V lost 1 base, J lost 0 bases, and 11 bases lay in between. The CDR3 runs to 16 residues. Germline V gene sequence: CDR1 SGHDT, CDR2 YYEEEE. CDR3 DNA sequence: TGTGCCAGCAGCTTGCTACAGGCACACTCTGGAAACACCATATATTTT. It codes for CASSLLQAHSGNTIYF.

V is TRBV6-1 and J is TRBJ2-7; D ambiguous. The CDR3 has 18 amino acids. Germline assignment: CDR1 MNHNS and CDR2 SASEGT. Deletions cut 0 bases from V and 0 bases from J, with 18 bases between. CDR3 loop: CASSEAPSGLTSSYEQYV. Here the CDR3 DNA reads TGTGCCAGCAGTGAAGCGCCGTCAGGTCTAACCTCCTCCTACGAGCAGTACGTC.

This chain links TRBV5-1 with TRBJ1-2; 8 bases align to TRBD1. Germline assignment: CDR1 SGHRS and CDR2 YFSETQ. The CDR3 loop spans 15 amino acids. V lost 3 bases, J lost 0 bases, and 4 bases stayed unmatched. As DNA, the CDR3 is TGCGCCAGCAGCTCCCCGGACAGGGCTAACTATGGCTACACCTTC. As protein: CASSSPDRANYGYTF.

The J gene is TRBJ2-1, the V gene TRBV5-1, with TRBD2 identical over 12 bases. Germline V gene data show CDR1 as SGHRS and CDR2 as YFSETQ. The CDR3 spans 17 residues. Unmatched junction bases numbered 8, after V lost 4 bases and J lost 3 bases. DNA for the CDR3: TGCGCCAGCAGCGTTGGACTAGCGGGGATGGGCTACAATGAGCAGTTCTTC. This gives the protein CASSVGLAGMGYNEQFF.

V usage is TRBV5-1 and J usage is TRBJ2-2; D unresolved. Trimming removed 0 bases from V and 1 base from J, with 4 bases in between. The CDR3 is made up of 14 amino acids. CDR1 and CDR2 from the germline V gene are SGHRS and YFSETQ. DNA of the CDR3: TGCGCCAGCAGCTTGGTCGTGAACACCGGGGAGCTGTTTTTT. It specifies CASSLVVNTGELFF.

The J gene is TRBJ1-4, the V gene TRBV15; the D is unclear. V lost 3 bases and J 5 bases, leaving 13 bases between the germline ends. The CDR3 contains 15 residues. Germline V CDR1 and CDR2: LNHNV, YYDKDF (reference sequence). CDR3 residues: CATSSPPLPNEKLFF. Written as DNA, the CDR3 is TGTGCCACCAGCAGTCCACCCCTACCGAATGAAAAACTGTTTTTT.

The chain carries TRBV19 and TRBJ2-3, with D maybe TRBD2 (6 bases). Looked up from germline, CDR1 is LNHDA and CDR2 is SQIVND (reference sequence). The CDR3 is made up of 14 amino acids. Between the trimmed V and J ends, which lost 6 bases and 6 bases, there was a span of 16 bases. Here the CDR3 reads CASRRGGMYDTQYF. CDR3 sequence (DNA): TGTGCCAGTAGGCGTGGGGGGATGTACGATACGCAGTATTTT.

V and J are TRBV6-5 and TRBJ2-7; 8 nucleotides align to TRBD2. CDR1 is MNHEY, CDR2 SVGAGI, per germline. The CDR3 extends over 14 amino acids. Trimming at V came to 4 bases and at J to 2 bases, leaving 4 bases not matched to a gene. Here the CDR3 DNA reads TGTGCCAGCAGTTTCGGGAGGGACCCCTACGAGCAGTACGTC. This sequence encodes CASSFGRDPYEQYV.

The CDR3 here is CASSFQGNSPLHF. The CDR3 DNA is TGTGCCAGCAGCTTCCAGGGGAATTCACCCCTCCACTTT. This sequence joins TRBV5-5 and TRBJ1-6; maybe TRBD1 (6 bases). The CDR3 sequence is 13 residues long. CDR1 is SGHKS, CDR2 YYEKEE, per germline (reference sequence). The germline V and J ends were trimmed by 2 bases and 7 bases, with 7 bases remaining between them.

This clone was seen a few times. The chain has TRBV11-3 and TRBJ2-5; 7 bases line up with TRBD1. The CDR3 sequence is 13 residues long. V was clipped by 5 bases and J by 4 bases; unmatched bases: 4. Germline CDR1 is SGHNT and CDR2 is YENEEA. Here the CDR3 reads CASSIRDRETQYF. The CDR3 DNA reads TGTGCCAGCAGCATTCGGGACAGAGAGACCCAGTACTTC. Combining the CDR3 with reference TRBV11-3 and TRBJ2-5 gives the whole variable domain EAGVVQSPRYKIIEKKQPVAFWCNPISGHNTLYWYLQNLGQGPELLIRYENEEAVDDSQLPKDRFSAERLKGVDSTLKIQPAELGDSAVYLCASSIRDRETQYFGPGTRLLVL.

V is TRBV5-4 and J is TRBJ2-3; D is ambiguous. Germline V lookup: CDR1 SGHNT, CDR2 YYREEE (reference sequence). This CDR3 has 14 amino acids. The V end was cut by 4 bases, the J end by 2 bases, with 11 bases between. The CDR3 reads CASSRGGLTDTQYF. In DNA form, the CDR3 reads TGTGCCAGCAGCAGAGGTGGCCTCACAGATACGCAGTATTTT. Using reference TRBV5-4 and TRBJ2-3 for the parts outside the CDR3, the full variable domain is ETGVTQSPTHLIKTRGQQVTLRCSSQSGHNTVSWYQQALGQGPQFIFQYYREEENGRGNFPPRFSGLQFPNYSSELNVNALELDDSALYLCASSRGGLTDTQYFGPGTRLTVL.

The chain carries TRBV7-3 and TRBJ2-1, with D tentatively TRBD2 (5 bases). The CDR3 has 14 amino acids. With 2 bases removed from V and 7 bases from J, the gap between germline ends came to 12 bases. Germline V gene sequence: CDR1 SGHTA, CDR2 FQGTGA. The CDR3: CASSLYGVGNEQFF. The DNA for the CDR3 is TGTGCCAGCAGCTTATACGGGGTCGGGAATGAGCAGTTCTTC.

This clone has only one observation. The rearrangement joins TRBV28 to TRBJ2-1; D may be TRBD2 (6 bases). V lost 3 bases and J 7 bases, leaving 16 bases between the germline ends. CDR3 length: 15 amino acids. Germline V gene lookup returns CDR1 MDHEN and CDR2 SYDVKM. The CDR3 here is CASSFLVGGLNEQFF. The DNA for the CDR3 is TGTGCCAGCAGTTTCCTAGTGGGGGGTCTGAATGAGCAGTTCTTC.